These T cell receptor beta chains were read from a single sample in a study of T cell responses to AZD1222 COVID-19 vaccine. Measured with immunoSEQ multiplex PCR; TCRdb has only the in-frame clones, and not every one. Of around 150,000 clones in the sample, 94% were seen once. The specimen was peripheral blood, collected on day 0 of AZD1222 vaccination. These receptors were obtained from an adult in good health. CDR3s include the opening cysteine and the closing phenylalanine or tryptophan. A D gene is named only where the DNA matches it firmly. Where a row states a size, it is once, few, many or the class of an expanded clone; other rows omit it.

clone_size: -; j_call: TRBJ1-1; v_call: TRBV11-2; d_call: -; cdr3_nt: TGTGCCAGCAGCTTAGGGACAATCACTGAAGCTTTCTTT; cdr3_aa: CASSLGTITEAFF
clone_size: -; j_call: TRBJ1-1; v_call: TRBV7-6; d_call: -; cdr3_nt: TGTGCCAGCAGCTTGTACCCGCCCGGGGGGCAATCTGAAGCTTTCTTT; cdr3_aa: CASSLYPPGGQSEAFF
clone_size: -; j_call: TRBJ1-6; v_call: TRBV27; d_call: -; cdr3_nt: TGTGCCAGCAGCGAGTTTGGGTCACCCCTCCACTTT; cdr3_aa: CASSEFGSPLHF
clone_size: many; j_call: TRBJ1-2; v_call: TRBV6-5; d_call: -; cdr3_nt: TGTGCCAGCTTAGTTGGGGTGGATACTGCCTATGGCTACACCTTC; cdr3_aa: CASLVGVDTAYGYTF
clone_size: -; j_call: TRBJ1-2; v_call: TRBV6-5; d_call: -; cdr3_nt: TGTGCCAGCAGTCCCGACACATCCTATGGCTACACCTTC; cdr3_aa: CASSPDTSYGYTF
clone_size: -; j_call: TRBJ2-5; v_call: TRBV12-3/TRBV12-4; d_call: -; cdr3_nt: TGTGCCAGCAGCCCGTCGGTTCAAGAGACCCAGTACTTC; cdr3_aa: CASSPSVQETQYF
clone_size: -; j_call: TRBJ2-3; v_call: TRBV3-1/TRBV3-2; d_call: TRBD2; cdr3_nt: TGTGCCAGCAGCCAAGATCCTACGACTAGCGGGGTTTCAGATACGCAGTATTTT; cdr3_aa: CASSQDPTTSGVSDTQYF
clone_size: -; j_call: TRBJ2-1; v_call: TRBV28; d_call: TRBD2; cdr3_nt: TGTGCCAGCGTAAGGCGGGAGGGGTACAATGAGCAGTTCTTC; cdr3_aa: CASVRREGYNEQFF
clone_size: -; j_call: TRBJ2-1; v_call: TRBV3-1/TRBV3-2; d_call: TRBD2; cdr3_nt: TGTGCCAGCAGCCCCACGACTAGCTTGGGTGAGCAGTTCTTC; cdr3_aa: CASSPTTSLGEQFF
clone_size: -; j_call: TRBJ2-1; v_call: TRBV7-3; d_call: -; cdr3_nt: TGTGCCAGCAGCCAAAATGGGTTAGGGGTTGTCAATGAGCAGTTCTTC; cdr3_aa: CASSQNGLGVVNEQFF
clone_size: -; j_call: TRBJ2-1; v_call: TRBV30; d_call: TRBD2; cdr3_nt: TGTGCCTGGACTATAGCGGGTGAGCAGTTCTTC; cdr3_aa: CAWTIAGEQFF
clone_size: -; j_call: TRBJ1-6; v_call: TRBV2; d_call: -; cdr3_nt: TGTGCCAGCAGCGGAGGGGCACAGCAGAATTCACCCCTCCACTTT; cdr3_aa: CASSGGAQQNSPLHF
clone_size: few; j_call: TRBJ1-5; v_call: TRBV4-1; d_call: -; cdr3_nt: TGCGCCAGCAGCCAAGGGGGCGCGGGCAATCAGCCCCAGCATTTT; cdr3_aa: CASSQGGAGNQPQHF
clone_size: -; j_call: TRBJ2-7; v_call: TRBV5-4; d_call: TRBD2; cdr3_nt: TGTGCCAGCAGCTCTCCTAGCGGGAGAATCTACGAGCAGTACTTC; cdr3_aa: CASSSPSGRIYEQYF
clone_size: once; j_call: TRBJ2-3; v_call: TRBV19; d_call: TRBD1; cdr3_nt: TGTGCCAGTAGTATGGGGAACAGGGGGTCAGATACGCAGTATTTT; cdr3_aa: CASSMGNRGSDTQYF
clone_size: -; j_call: TRBJ1-5; v_call: TRBV28; d_call: -; cdr3_nt: TGTGCCAGCAGTTTATACAGAAAATATAGCAATCAGCCCCAGCATTTT; cdr3_aa: CASSLYRKYSNQPQHF
clone_size: -; j_call: TRBJ2-3; v_call: TRBV10-3; d_call: -; cdr3_nt: TGTGCCATCAGTGAGCAAGGGGTTACGCAGTATTTT; cdr3_aa: CAISEQGVTQYF
clone_size: -; j_call: TRBJ2-1; v_call: TRBV6-6; d_call: -; cdr3_nt: TGTGCCAGCAGTTACTTGGGGCTGACGTTCTTC; cdr3_aa: CASSYLGLTFF
clone_size: -; j_call: TRBJ2-7; v_call: TRBV29-1; d_call: -; cdr3_nt: TGCAGCGTTGAAGGGGGTGTCCCCTCGGGCGAGCAGTACTTC; cdr3_aa: CSVEGGVPSGEQYF
clone_size: -; j_call: TRBJ1-2; v_call: TRBV19; d_call: TRBD1; cdr3_nt: TGTGCCAGTAGTCAAGACAGGGGGTATGGCTACACCTTC; cdr3_aa: CASSQDRGYGYTF
clone_size: -; j_call: TRBJ1-5; v_call: TRBV28; d_call: TRBD1; cdr3_nt: TGTGCCAGCAGTTTGGGACAGGGCCCTAGTCAGCCCCAGCATTTT; cdr3_aa: CASSLGQGPSQPQHF
clone_size: -; j_call: TRBJ1-3; v_call: TRBV29-1; d_call: -; cdr3_nt: TGCAGCGTTGCTTCCGGGACGGGAAACACCATATATTTT; cdr3_aa: CSVASGTGNTIYF
clone_size: -; j_call: TRBJ2-3; v_call: TRBV5-1; d_call: TRBD2; cdr3_nt: TGCGCCAGCAGCCCGGGACTAGCGGGATATAGAGATACGCAGTATTTT; cdr3_aa: CASSPGLAGYRDTQYF
clone_size: once; j_call: TRBJ2-2; v_call: TRBV9; d_call: -; cdr3_nt: TGTGCCAGCAGCCCTGGAGGGGTGCTAAGCACCGGGGAGCTGTTTTTT; cdr3_aa: CASSPGGVLSTGELFF
clone_size: -; j_call: TRBJ1-2; v_call: TRBV27; d_call: -; cdr3_nt: TGTGCCAGCAGTTTGTGGGCCTTCCCAAGGTCTTATGGCTACACCTTC; cdr3_aa: CASSLWAFPRSYGYTF
clone_size: -; j_call: TRBJ2-7; v_call: TRBV6-2/TRBV6-3; d_call: TRBD1; cdr3_nt: TGTGCCAGCAGTTATCCTGCGTTCGGGACAGGGGGTAACGAGCAGTACTTC; cdr3_aa: CASSYPAFGTGGNEQYF
clone_size: -; j_call: TRBJ1-1; v_call: TRBV6-5; d_call: -; cdr3_nt: TGTGCCAGCAGTCATCACCAGGCAGAAGCTTTCTTT; cdr3_aa: CASSHHQAEAFF
clone_size: -; j_call: TRBJ1-1; v_call: TRBV6-6; d_call: TRBD1; cdr3_nt: TGTGCCAGCAGTTACCCGATCAGGGGGGCGCGGACTGAAGCTTTCTTT; cdr3_aa: CASSYPIRGARTEAFF
clone_size: -; j_call: TRBJ2-7; v_call: TRBV6-2/TRBV6-3; d_call: TRBD2; cdr3_nt: TGTGCCAGCAGTTGGGCGGGGACTAGCGGAAAGGGTGAGCAGTACTTC; cdr3_aa: CASSWAGTSGKGEQYF
clone_size: -; j_call: TRBJ1-2; v_call: TRBV7-3; d_call: -; cdr3_nt: TGTGCCAGCAGCTTGGGCAGCCTCACCCCTTTCGATGGCTACACCTTC; cdr3_aa: CASSLGSLTPFDGYTF
clone_size: -; j_call: TRBJ2-1; v_call: TRBV14; d_call: TRBD2; cdr3_nt: TGTGCCAGCAGCCCGCGGGGGAACAATGAGCAGTTCTTC; cdr3_aa: CASSPRGNNEQFF
clone_size: -; j_call: TRBJ2-2; v_call: TRBV20-1; d_call: -; cdr3_nt: TGCAGTGCTAGTCTGGGGACCGTCGGGGAGCTGTTTTTT; cdr3_aa: CSASLGTVGELFF
clone_size: -; j_call: TRBJ2-1; v_call: TRBV7-8; d_call: TRBD2; cdr3_nt: TGTGCCAGCAGCTTACTTCCGAAGAGCGGGAGAATGATATTTGAGCAGTTCTTC; cdr3_aa: CASSLLPKSGRMIFEQFF
clone_size: -; j_call: TRBJ2-2; v_call: TRBV5-1; d_call: TRBD1; cdr3_nt: TGCGCCAGCAGCTCGGGGACAGGGTACACCGGGGAGCTGTTTTTT; cdr3_aa: CASSSGTGYTGELFF
clone_size: -; j_call: TRBJ2-5; v_call: TRBV30; d_call: -; cdr3_nt: TGTGCCTGGAGTGCAATCCCTATACTGGCGGGCCAAGAGACCCAGTACTTC; cdr3_aa: CAWSAIPILAGQETQYF
clone_size: once; j_call: TRBJ1-6; v_call: TRBV18; d_call: -; cdr3_nt: TGTGCCAGCTCACCACCCCACCTGAGCTCCTATAATTCACCCCTCCACTTT; cdr3_aa: CASSPPHLSSYNSPLHF
clone_size: -; j_call: TRBJ2-1; v_call: TRBV25-1; d_call: -; cdr3_nt: TGTGCCAGCAGTTTGACGGCGGGGTTTCCTGAGCAGTTCTTC; cdr3_aa: CASSLTAGFPEQFF
clone_size: once; j_call: TRBJ2-1; v_call: TRBV21-1; d_call: -; cdr3_nt: TGTGCCAGCAGTCCAAGCCTAGCGGGAGGGAGTGAGCAGTTCTTC; cdr3_aa: CASSPSLAGGSEQFF
clone_size: -; j_call: TRBJ1-5; v_call: TRBV2; d_call: -; cdr3_nt: TGTGCCAGCAGTGAAAGAATAATTTCAAACCAGCCCCAGCATTTT; cdr3_aa: CASSERIISNQPQHF
clone_size: -; j_call: TRBJ2-7; v_call: TRBV28; d_call: TRBD1; cdr3_nt: TGTGCCAGCAGTGGAGGACAGGGTGACCCCTACGAGCAGTACTTC; cdr3_aa: CASSGGQGDPYEQYF
clone_size: -; j_call: TRBJ2-7; v_call: TRBV6-5; d_call: -; cdr3_nt: TGTGCCAGCAGTCGTATGGGGAACGAGCAGTACTTC; cdr3_aa: CASSRMGNEQYF
clone_size: -; j_call: TRBJ2-7; v_call: TRBV9; d_call: -; cdr3_nt: TGTGCCAGCAGCGTCGGTAGAGAGCAGTACTTC; cdr3_aa: CASSVGREQYF
clone_size: -; j_call: TRBJ1-2; v_call: TRBV5-6; d_call: TRBD1; cdr3_nt: TGTGCCAGCAGCTGGGGTATCGGGACAGACTATGGCTACACCTTC; cdr3_aa: CASSWGIGTDYGYTF
clone_size: -; j_call: TRBJ2-5; v_call: TRBV28; d_call: TRBD2; cdr3_nt: TGTGCCAGCAGTTTATCCGCGGGAGGCAAGACCCAGTACTTC; cdr3_aa: CASSLSAGGKTQYF
clone_size: -; j_call: TRBJ1-1; v_call: TRBV5-5; d_call: TRBD1; cdr3_nt: TGTGCCAGCAGCTTGGGGGGACAGCCCGTGAACACTGAAGCTTTCTTT; cdr3_aa: CASSLGGQPVNTEAFF
clone_size: -; j_call: TRBJ2-1; v_call: TRBV7-9; d_call: -; cdr3_nt: TGTGCCAGCAGCTTATCGGGGTACAATGAGCAGTTCTTC; cdr3_aa: CASSLSGYNEQFF
clone_size: -; j_call: TRBJ1-1; v_call: TRBV5-4; d_call: -; cdr3_nt: TGTGCCAGCAGGATAGATGGGACAAACAGCAAAGCTTTCTTT; cdr3_aa: CASRIDGTNSKAFF
clone_size: -; j_call: TRBJ1-5; v_call: TRBV28; d_call: -; cdr3_nt: TGTGCCAGCATCCGAGGGGGGGCTGGCAATCAGCCCCAGCATTTT; cdr3_aa: CASIRGGAGNQPQHF
clone_size: -; j_call: TRBJ2-2; v_call: TRBV3-1/TRBV3-2; d_call: TRBD2; cdr3_nt: TGTGCCAGCACCCAACGGGGGGGCACCGGGGAGCTGTTTTTT; cdr3_aa: CASTQRGGTGELFF
clone_size: once; j_call: TRBJ1-5; v_call: TRBV27; d_call: -; cdr3_nt: TGTGCCAGCAGTACCGGGACCGGAGGAAATCAGCCCCAGCATTTT; cdr3_aa: CASSTGTGGNQPQHF
clone_size: -; j_call: TRBJ2-7; v_call: TRBV7-2; d_call: -; cdr3_nt: TGTGCCAGCAGCTCGGACTTGGACGAGCAGTACTTC; cdr3_aa: CASSSDLDEQYF
clone_size: -; j_call: TRBJ2-3; v_call: TRBV27; d_call: TRBD2; cdr3_nt: TGTGCCAGCAGTTCAACTACTAGCGGGAGGTCGCAGTATTTT; cdr3_aa: CASSSTTSGRSQYF
clone_size: -; j_call: TRBJ2-7; v_call: TRBV18; d_call: -; cdr3_nt: TGTGCCAGCTCACCGGATTTGGGCAGCTACGAGCAGTACTTC; cdr3_aa: CASSPDLGSYEQYF
clone_size: -; j_call: TRBJ2-7; v_call: TRBV24-1; d_call: -; cdr3_nt: TGTGCCACCAGTGACCCGGACGGACTAAGGGGCGAGCAGTACTTC; cdr3_aa: CATSDPDGLRGEQYF